These 20 T cell receptor beta chains were sequenced from one sample in a study of shared clonotypes between healthy human individuals. TCRdb's table, derived via immunoSEQ multiplex PCR, lists solely in-frame clones and lacks some. The sample lists about 980,000 clones, 76% occurring once. The material sequenced was memory CD4+ T cells sorted from blood. Subset denoted: CD45RA-negative fraction. These receptors were collected from a man aged 18 to 35 in good health.

For this clone: Additional DNA sequences in this sample encode the identical CDR3. The chain carries TRBV5-6 and TRBJ1-2, with D perhaps TRBD1 (5 bases). This CDR3 has 11 amino acids. Trimming stripped 1 base from V and 8 bases from J, with 6 bases between. Germline V gene data show CDR1 as SGHDT and CDR2 as YYEEEE. The CDR3 bases are TGTGCCAGCAGCTTGCAGGGAGGCTACACCTTC. This sequence encodes CASSLQGGYTF. Filled out from reference TRBV5-6 and TRBJ1-2, the complete variable domain reads DAGVTQSPTHLIKTRGQQVTLRCSPKSGHDTVSWYQQALGQGPQFIFQYYEEEERQRGNFPDRFSGHQFPNYSSELNVNALLLGDSALYLCASSLQGGYTFGSGTRLTVV.

The rearrangement uses TRBV10-3 and TRBJ1-1; TRBD1 might be the D (5 bases). With 6 bases removed from V and 0 bases from J, the gap between germline ends came to 11 bases. The CDR3 length is 14 residues. Per the germline V gene, CDR1 is ENHRY and CDR2 is SYGVKD. The CDR3 sequence is CAIRGTAMNTEAFF. The CDR3 DNA follows: TGTGCCATCAGGGGGACGGCCATGAACACTGAAGCTTTCTTT.

This clone occurred many times. The chain combines TRBV4-1 with TRBJ2-5; D call uncertain. Trimming stripped 0 bases from V and 5 bases from J, with 4 bases between. CDR1 MGHRA and CDR2 YSYEKL come from the germline V gene. CDR3 length: 12 residues. The CDR3 nucleotides read TGCGCCAGCAGCCAAGATTTTGAGACCCAGTACTTC. Translation gives CASSQDFETQYF.

The chain is built from TRBV19 and TRBJ1-2; TRBD1 aligns across 10 bases. CDR1 and CDR2 (germline): LNHDA, SQIVND (reference sequence). The CDR3 has 13 residues. The junction had 4 bases not matched to a gene; V was cut back by 9 bases and J by 3 bases. The DNA for the CDR3 is TGTGCCAGCGGGACAGGGGTCGACTATGGCTACACCTTC. The encoded protein is CASGTGVDYGYTF.

This clone was picked up a small number of times. This rearrangement joins TRBV2 to TRBJ1-1; 8 bases agree with TRBD1. J was trimmed by 1 base and V by 6 bases; bases with no gene match: 4. Germline lookup yields CDR1 SNHLY and CDR2 FYNNEI. This CDR3 comprises 14 residues. CDR3 in DNA: TGTGCCAGCAGCCGGGACAGGTCGAACACTGAAGCTTTCTTT. The encoded protein is CASSRDRSNTEAFF.

This chain uses TRBV29-1 with TRBJ2-1, with 8 bases matching TRBD2. CDR1 is SQVTM, CDR2 ANQGSEA, per germline. Trimming cost V 7 bases and J 7 bases; bases outside gene matches: 9. The CDR3 covers 13 residues. The CDR3 nucleotides read TGCAGCGCCGGCGGGGGGCGCGGGAATGAGCAGTTCTTC. It is translated as CSAGGGRGNEQFF.

This clone was seen ten or more times. J is TRBJ1-2 and V is TRBV30; the match to TRBD1 covers 9 bases. The CDR3 spans 13 residues. Germline lookup yields CDR1 GTSNPN and CDR2 SVGIG (reference sequence). V lost 7 bases to trimming and J lost 5 bases; unmatched junction nucleotides: 8. CDR3 residues: CASTGGSWYGYTF. CDR3 DNA: TGTGCCTCCACAGGGGGCAGTTGGTATGGCTACACCTTC.

This clone was observed a few times. This chain joins TRBV19 and TRBJ1-6, with 7 positions matching TRBD1. V gave up 7 bases and J gave up 9 bases; unmatched junction bases: 9. Germline CDR1 LNHDA, CDR2 SQIVND (reference sequence). The CDR3 is 14 residues long. The CDR3 region has the DNA TGTGCCAGTACCCCAACAGGGGCTGGTTCACCCCTCCACTTT. Protein product: CASTPTGAGSPLHF. Combining the CDR3 with reference TRBV19 and TRBJ1-6 gives the whole variable domain DGGITQSPKYLFRKEGQNVTLSCEQNLNHDAMYWYRQDPGQGLRLIYYSQIVNDFQKGDIAEGYSVSREKKESFPLTVTSAQKNPTAFYLCASTPTGAGSPLHFGNGTRLTVT.

The J gene is TRBJ2-2, the V gene TRBV11-2; D may match TRBD1 or TRBD2 (5 bases each). With 7 bases removed from V and 7 bases from J, the gap between germline ends came to 19 bases. Germline lookup yields CDR1 SGHAT and CDR2 FQNNGV. There are 15 residues in the CDR3. Here the CDR3 DNA reads TGTGCCAGCACCTACGGGGCGGGTTTGGGCGGGGAGCTGTTTTTT. Translated: CASTYGAGLGGELFF.

CDR3: CARSSGQGRLREFGSNQPQHF. In nucleotides, the CDR3 is TGTGCCAGAAGCTCGGGACAGGGGAGGCTTCGCGAATTTGGGAGCAATCAGCCCCAGCATTTT. The chain employs TRBV5-3 and TRBJ1-5; TRBD1 aligns across 10 bases. TRBV5-3 is marked as an open reading frame, function uncertain. The CDR3 has 21 amino acids. V gave up 3 bases and J gave up 1 base; unmatched junction bases: 19.

The chain joins TRBV6-5 to TRBJ2-7, with 9 nucleotides matching TRBD2. Trimming at V came to 2 bases and at J to 2 bases, leaving 1 base not matched to a gene. There are 14 residues in the CDR3. Germline lookup yields CDR1 MNHEY and CDR2 SVGAGI. The CDR3 loop reads CASSYKRGAYEQYF. CDR3 nucleotides: TGTGCCAGCAGTTACAAGCGGGGGGCCTACGAGCAGTACTTC.

The chain links TRBV11-3 to TRBJ1-3; 9 bases are a match to TRBD1. This CDR3 is 14 amino acids long. Germline trimming cut 5 bases from V and 4 bases from J; bases unmatched to any gene: 3. Germline V gene sequence: CDR1 SGHNT, CDR2 YENEEA. For the CDR3, the DNA is TGTGCCAGCAGCCAGGACAGGGGAGGAAACACCATATATTTT. Translating gives CASSQDRGGNTIYF.

Concerning this clone itself: Other DNA sequences in the same sample also yield this CDR3. The rearrangement uses TRBV5-6 and TRBJ1-1; 7 nucleotides match TRBD1. V trimming: 3 bases; J trimming: 0 bases; junction bases outside the gene matches: 2. The CDR3 sequence is 14 residues long. The V gene's germline CDR1 is SGHDT and CDR2 YYEEEE. CDR3 coding DNA: TGTGCCAGCAGCTGGGGACAGCTGAACACTGAAGCTTTCTTT. Protein product: CASSWGQLNTEAFF. Supplemented by reference TRBV5-6 and TRBJ1-1, the full variable domain reads DAGVTQSPTHLIKTRGQQVTLRCSPKSGHDTVSWYQQALGQGPQFIFQYYEEEERQRGNFPDRFSGHQFPNYSSELNVNALLLGDSALYLCASSWGQLNTEAFFGQGTRLTVV.

V and J are TRBV4-1 and TRBJ2-4, with 8 nucleotides matching TRBD2. J lost 3 bases, V lost 1 base, and 11 bases had no gene match. Germline values: CDR1 MGHRA, CDR2 YSYEKL. The CDR3 length is 18 residues. CDR3 nucleotides: TGCGCCAGCAGCCAAGGTAGCCCTTCGGGGGGGATCAAAAACATTCAGTACTTC. It yields the protein CASSQGSPSGGIKNIQYF.

This clone was seen ten or more times. The V call is TRBV19, the J call TRBJ1-5; D unresolved. The germline CDR1 and CDR2 sequences are LNHDA and SQIVND (reference sequence). Trimming removed 0 bases at V and 3 bases at J, with 9 bases between. This CDR3 comprises 15 residues. The CDR3 DNA sequence: TGTGCCAGTAGTATAGAGCAACAAAACAATCAGCCCCAGCATTTT. This codes for CASSIEQQNNQPQHF.

The chain employs TRBV6-5 and TRBJ1-1; 8 positions match TRBD1. This CDR3 has 15 amino acids. V shed 6 bases, J shed 3 bases, and the junction held 9 bases outside the gene matches. Germline CDR1 reads MNHEY; CDR2 reads SVGAGI. The CDR3 loop reads CASRRTGLIYTEAFF. CDR3 DNA: TGTGCCAGCAGGCGGACAGGGCTGATTTACACTGAAGCTTTCTTT.

Only a few counts were recorded for this clone. The chain carries TRBV10-3 and TRBJ2-3; 7 bases are shared with TRBD2. The CDR3 consists of 14 residues. V lost 6 bases to trimming and J lost 4 bases; unmatched junction nucleotides: 7. The V gene's germline CDR1 is ENHRY and CDR2 SYGVKD. The CDR3 nucleotides read TGTGCCATCAGGGGGGAGGGCCGTGCAGATACGCAGTATTTT. Amino acids: CAIRGEGRADTQYF.

In its sample, this clone was seen a few times. The chain has TRBV6-1 and TRBJ1-2, with 12 bases aligning to TRBD1. CDR1 and CDR2 (germline): MNHNS, SASEGT. J was trimmed by 8 bases and V by 7 bases; bases with no gene match: 8. The CDR3 length is 14 residues. This CDR3 is CASTLTGTGGGYTF. The CDR3 region has the DNA TGTGCCAGCACCCTTACCGGGACAGGGGGCGGCTACACCTTC.

The V and J genes are TRBV9 and TRBJ1-3; no clear D gene. V lost 0 bases and J lost 6, with 7 bases in between. CDR1 and CDR2 from the germline V gene are SGDLS and YYNGEE. The CDR3 runs 13 residues. The CDR3 DNA follows: TGTGCCAGCAGCGTAGCTCCCCTAAACACCATATATTTT. Translation gives CASSVAPLNTIYF.

This clone was counted once. V and J are TRBV18 and TRBJ2-7; D is ambiguous. Looked up from germline, CDR1 is KGHSH and CDR2 is LQKENI. The CDR3 contains 13 residues. Trimming removed 6 bases at V and 2 bases at J, with 11 bases between. CDR3 residues: CASSLDGTYEQYF. Written as DNA, the CDR3 is TGTGCCAGCTCCTTGGACGGTACCTACGAGCAGTACTTC.